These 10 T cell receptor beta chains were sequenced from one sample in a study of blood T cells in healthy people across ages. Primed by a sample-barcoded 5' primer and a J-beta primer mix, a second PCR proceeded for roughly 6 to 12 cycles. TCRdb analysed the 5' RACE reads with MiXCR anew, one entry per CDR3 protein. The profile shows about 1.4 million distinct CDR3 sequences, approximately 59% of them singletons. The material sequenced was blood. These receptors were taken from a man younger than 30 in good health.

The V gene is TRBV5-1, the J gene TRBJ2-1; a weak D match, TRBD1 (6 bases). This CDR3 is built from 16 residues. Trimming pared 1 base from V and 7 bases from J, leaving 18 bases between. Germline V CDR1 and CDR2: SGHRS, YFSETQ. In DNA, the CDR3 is TGCGCCAGCAGCTTGACCCCCACAGGGTCTTTTAATGAGCAGTTCTTC. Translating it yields CASSLTPTGSFNEQFF.

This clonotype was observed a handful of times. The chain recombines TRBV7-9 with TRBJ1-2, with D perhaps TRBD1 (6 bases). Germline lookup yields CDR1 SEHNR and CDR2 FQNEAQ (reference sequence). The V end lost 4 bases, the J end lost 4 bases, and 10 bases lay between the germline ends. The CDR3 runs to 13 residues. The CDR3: CASSSQGLYGYTF. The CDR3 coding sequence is TGTGCCAGCAGCTCACAGGGTCTCTATGGCTACACCTTC.

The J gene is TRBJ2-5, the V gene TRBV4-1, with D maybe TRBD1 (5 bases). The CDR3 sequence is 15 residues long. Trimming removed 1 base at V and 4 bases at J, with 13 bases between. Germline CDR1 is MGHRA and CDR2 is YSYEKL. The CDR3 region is CASSQVLRRGETQYF. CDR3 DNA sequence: TGCGCCAGCAGCCAAGTTCTCCGAAGGGGAGAGACCCAGTACTTC.

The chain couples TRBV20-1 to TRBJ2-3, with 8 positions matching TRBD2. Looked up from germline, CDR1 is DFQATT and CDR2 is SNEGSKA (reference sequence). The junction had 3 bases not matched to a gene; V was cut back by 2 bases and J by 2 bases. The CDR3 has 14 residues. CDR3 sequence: CSARISGATDTQYF. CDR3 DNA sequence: TGCAGTGCTAGAATTAGCGGGGCCACAGATACGCAGTATTTT.

CDR3 DNA sequence: TGTGCCAGCAGTGAAGCCCCCTACGAACTGAACACCGGGGAGCTGTTTTTT. It is translated as CASSEAPYELNTGELFF. V is TRBV2 and J is TRBJ2-2; D is unresolved. V was trimmed by 0 bases and J by 1 base, leaving 12 bases between them. Per germline, CDR1 SNHLY and CDR2 FYNNEI. The CDR3 is 17 amino acids.

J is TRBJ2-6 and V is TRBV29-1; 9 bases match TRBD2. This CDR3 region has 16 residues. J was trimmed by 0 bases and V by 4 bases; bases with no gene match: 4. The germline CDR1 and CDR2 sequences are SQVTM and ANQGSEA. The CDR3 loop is CSVGVLAGSGANVLTF. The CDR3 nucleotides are TGCAGCGTTGGTGTACTAGCGGGCTCTGGGGCCAACGTCCTGACTTTC.

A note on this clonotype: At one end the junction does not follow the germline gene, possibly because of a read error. The CDR3 protein is CASSSKGHYNGQFF. The CDR3 DNA follows: TGTGCCAGCAGCTCCAAGGGTCATTACAATGGGCAGTTCTTC. V gene TRBV11-2 combines with J gene TRBJ2-1; D call uncertain. Per germline, CDR1 SGHAT and CDR2 FQNNGV. This CDR3 spans 14 amino acids.

CDR3 sequence: CASSDRGSVDEQYF. In DNA, the CDR3 is TGTGCCAGCAGTGACCGAGGATCGGTCGACGAGCAGTACTTC. The chain has TRBV6-2 or TRBV6-3 and TRBJ2-7; D ambiguous. With 5 bases removed from V and 5 bases from J, the gap between germline ends came to 16 bases. Germline V CDR1 and CDR2: MNHEY, SVGEGT. CDR3 length: 14 residues.

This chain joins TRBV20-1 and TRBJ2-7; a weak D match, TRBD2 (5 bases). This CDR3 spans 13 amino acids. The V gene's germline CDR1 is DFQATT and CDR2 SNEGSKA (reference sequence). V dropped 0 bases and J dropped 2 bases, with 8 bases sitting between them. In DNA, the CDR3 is TGCAGTGCTAGAGAAGCGACTACCTACGAGCAGTACTTC. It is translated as CSAREATTYEQYF.

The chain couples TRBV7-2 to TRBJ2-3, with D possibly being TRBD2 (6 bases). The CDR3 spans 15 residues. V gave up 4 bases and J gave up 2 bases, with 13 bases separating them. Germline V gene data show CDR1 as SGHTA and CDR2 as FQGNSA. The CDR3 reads CASSSLRDFTDTQYF. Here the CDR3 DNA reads TGTGCCAGCAGCTCCCTCAGGGACTTCACAGATACGCAGTATTTT.